This is a list of T cell receptor beta chains from one sample in a study of CD8+CD57+ T cells in acquired aplastic anemia. TCRdb re-analysed the reads in MiXCR, keeping a single row per CDR3 protein. The data show around 200,000 distinct CDR3 sequences, roughly 53% seen once. The sample was sorted CD4+, CD8+, or CD8+CD57+ T cells (not recorded which) from PBMCs. These receptors were collected from a human donor with aplastic anemia. CDR3s include the opening cysteine and the closing phenylalanine or tryptophan. Fields, in order: V gene, J gene, D gene, clone size, CDR3 DNA, CDR3 protein. D genes are given only for firm matches. Clone size is shown for a subset of rows, as once, few, many or a class of expanded clone.

>TRBV2|TRBJ1-3|TRBD1|once
TGTGCCACCAGTGCCGGGACAGCTGGAAACACCATATATTTT
CATSAGTAGNTIYF
>TRBV19|TRBJ2-5|TRBD2|many
TGTGCCAGTAGTCGGGCTAGCGGGCACCAAGAGACCCAGTACTTC
CASSRASGHQETQYF
>TRBV6-1|TRBJ1-5|NA|many
TGTGCCAGCAGTGAAACCCCGGGGAGGGTCAATCAGCCCCAGCATTTT
CASSETPGRVNQPQHF
>TRBV6-5|TRBJ2-7|NA|NA
TGTGCCAGCAGGGGGATCTCACTCGACAACTACGAGCAGTACTTC
CASRGISLDNYEQYF
>TRBV20-1|TRBJ2-7|NA|NA
TGCAGTGCTAGGCCAGCGGGCCCCGTCATCTCCTACGAGCAGTACTTC
CSARPAGPVISYEQYF
>TRBV24-1|TRBJ2-5|NA|once
TGTGCCACCAACCGGGACAATGAAGAGACCCAGTACTTC
CATNRDNEETQYF
>TRBV29-1|TRBJ2-1|TRBD1|once
TGCAGCGTCCCGGACAGGGGGCTTCATGAGCAGTTCTTC
CSVPDRGLHEQFF
>TRBV2|TRBJ2-5|NA|NA
TGTGCCAGCAATGGAGACAGTCGGGAGACCCAGTACTTC
CASNGDSRETQYF
>TRBV13|TRBJ2-1|NA|NA
TGTGCCAGCAGCTTAGGCGGGGGCGGGTCGGCTGAGCAGTTCTTC
CASSLGGGGSAEQFF
>TRBV12-3/TRBV12-4|TRBJ1-1|TRBD1|many
TGTGCCAGCAGTTTAAGTGGGGACGGGGACAGGGAAGTCGCTGAAGCTTTCTTT
CASSLSGDGDREVAEAFF
>TRBV27|TRBJ1-6|NA|many
TGTGCCAGCAGTACCCGCACGCCTAATTCACCCCTCCACTTT
CASSTRTPNSPLHF
>TRBV7-6|TRBJ1-1|TRBD1|NA
TGTGCCAGCAGCCTCAAGGGACAGGGCTACACTGAAGCTTTCTTT
CASSLKGQGYTEAFF
>TRBV5-1|TRBJ2-7|NA|once
TGCGCCAGCAGCTTGAACCAGATGATGGGAGAGCAGTACTTC
CASSLNQMMGEQYF
>TRBV6-1|TRBJ2-2|NA|NA
TGTGCCAGCAGTACAGGGAGGGAGGAGCTGTTTTTT
CASSTGREELFF
>TRBV2|TRBJ2-2|TRBD2|many
TGTGCCAGCGGGAGGACTAGCGGGAACACCGGGGAGCTGTTTTTT
CASGRTSGNTGELFF
>TRBV2|TRBJ2-1|NA|NA
TGTGCCAGCAGTGACGGGGGACACGAGCAGTTCTTC
CASSDGGHEQFF
>TRBV6-2/TRBV6-3|TRBJ2-2|NA|NA
TGTGCCAGCAGTTATGGAGGGTTCGACACCGGGGAGCTGTTTTTT
CASSYGGFDTGELFF
>TRBV30|TRBJ1-1|NA|NA
TGTGCCTGGTTGGGAAGCAGGGGAAGGGGAGCTAACACTGAAGCTTTCTTT
CAWLGSRGRGANTEAFF
>TRBV7-9|TRBJ1-4|TRBD1|NA
TGTGCCAGCAGCCTCGTCGCGGGGACAGGGGACGGAAAACTGTTTTTT
CASSLVAGTGDGKLFF
>TRBV5-8|TRBJ2-6|NA|NA
TGTGCCAGCAGCCCCTTGGGGGGGGGCTTCTCTGGGGCCAACGTCCTGACTTTC
CASSPLGGGFSGANVLTF
>TRBV12-3/TRBV12-4|TRBJ1-5|NA|many
TGTGCCAGCAGCAAGTCAGGGGTTGGCAATCAGCCCCAGCATTTT
CASSKSGVGNQPQHF
>TRBV19|TRBJ1-5|NA|few
TGTGCCAGTAAGAAGGGCTACTATCAGCCCCAGCATTTT
CASKKGYYQPQHF
>TRBV20-1|TRBJ1-1|NA|many
TGCAGTGCGCCGCGGGGCAGTATGAACACTGAAGCTTTCTTT
CSAPRGSMNTEAFF
>TRBV6-4|TRBJ1-3|NA|many
TGTGCCAGCAGTGTTTTTCAGCCATTCTCTGGAAACACCATATATTTT
CASSVFQPFSGNTIYF
>TRBV2|TRBJ1-3|NA|NA
TGTGCCAGCAGACCAAGGACAGTCTCTGGAAACACCATATATTTT
CASRPRTVSGNTIYF
>TRBV7-3|TRBJ2-5|NA|many
TGTGCCAGCAGCTCACCAGAACAGGGAAGAGGGACCCAGTACTTC
CASSSPEQGRGTQYF
>TRBV5-1|TRBJ2-7|TRBD1|NA
TGCGCCAGCAGCGTCACGACAGGGGGCGCGTACGAGCAGTACTTC
CASSVTTGGAYEQYF
>TRBV20-1|TRBJ1-6|TRBD1|NA
TGCAGTGCTTCGGACAGGGGACCTAATTCACCCCTCCACTTT
CSASDRGPNSPLHF
>TRBV18|TRBJ1-1|NA|many
TGTGCCAGCTCACCAGGACAGAACACTGAAGCTTTCTTT
CASSPGQNTEAFF
>TRBV5-1|TRBJ2-1|NA|many
TGCGCCAGCAACCGAGGGGGGACATCCTACAATGAGCAGTTCTTC
CASNRGGTSYNEQFF
>TRBV3-1|TRBJ2-7|NA|few
TGTGCCAGCAGCCAAGGGGCCTCCTACGAGCAGTACTTC
CASSQGASYEQYF
>TRBV29-1|TRBJ2-7|NA|NA
TGCAGCGTCCCTTTAGGAGCCGAGCAGTACTTC
CSVPLGAEQYF
>TRBV4-1|TRBJ2-5|NA|many
TGCGCCAGCAGGAAGACAGGAAGCCAAGAGACCCAGTACTTC
CASRKTGSQETQYF
>TRBV30|TRBJ1-5|TRBD1|few
TGTGCCTGGAGTGTACAGAGGACAGGAATATATAGCAATCAGCCCCAGCATTTT
CAWSVQRTGIYSNQPQHF
>TRBV7-2|TRBJ2-1|TRBD1|once
TGTGCCAGCAGCCTCGAACAGGGGGCAAATGAGCAGTTCTTC
CASSLEQGANEQFF
>TRBV5-1|TRBJ2-3|NA|many
TGCGCCAGCAGCTCTCTCAACTTTGGAGATACGCAGTATTTT
CASSSLNFGDTQYF
>TRBV2|TRBJ1-4|TRBD1|NA
TGTGCCAGCAGTGAAACTTCAGGGGGCTCTAATGAAAAACTGTTTTTT
CASSETSGGSNEKLFF
>TRBV7-2|TRBJ2-7|NA|NA
TGTGCCAGCAGCTTAGTCTGGGGGCACTCCTACGAGCAGTACTTC
CASSLVWGHSYEQYF
>TRBV27|TRBJ1-1|NA|few
TGTGCCAGCAGTTTATTAGGGAGGAACACTGAAGCTTTCTTT
CASSLLGRNTEAFF
>TRBV20-1|TRBJ1-1|NA|NA
TGCAGTGCCAAACCGGGACCTCAAGTGGCTTTCTTT
CSAKPGPQVAFF
>TRBV7-3|TRBJ2-2|NA|NA
TGTGCCAGCAGCTTATTTATCTCCGGGGAGCTGTTTTTT
CASSLFISGELFF
>TRBV19|TRBJ2-5|NA|NA
TGTGCCAGTAGTACCTTGGGGGGCCGACAGGGAAGGCAGCCCCAGTACTTC
CASSTLGGRQGRQPQYF
>TRBV7-9|TRBJ1-4|TRBD1|many
TGTGCCAGCAGCCCGAAGGACAGGGAGTTTGAAAAACTGTTTTTT
CASSPKDREFEKLFF
>TRBV9|TRBJ1-5|NA|NA
TGTGCCAGCAGCGTTGGGGGGCTGGTATTCCAAGAGACCCAGCATTTT
CASSVGGLVFQETQHF
>TRBV30|TRBJ2-2|NA|NA
TGTGCCTGGTCATCGACAGGGAACACCGGGGAGCTGTTTTTT
CAWSSTGNTGELFF